A selection of T cell receptor beta chains follows, all from one sample in a study of early T cells in non-severe SARS-CoV-2 infection. TCRdb redid the calling of the 5' RACE reads with MiXCR, one entry per CDR3 protein. Here the sample spans approximately 58,000 distinct CDR3 sequences, around 10% being singletons. Sequencing was carried out using whole blood. These TCRs come from an adult who was a healthcare worker with PCR-confirmed SARS-CoV-2 infection or an uninfected control (not recorded which). Each CDR3 is given with its conserved first and last residue. The order of the fields is CDR3 DNA, CDR3 protein, D gene, J gene, clone size, V gene. A D gene is named only where the DNA matches it firmly. Clone size appears in some rows only: once, few, many, or a class for an expanded clone.

CDR3nt: TGTGCCAGCAGTTTAAGCCTGCTCACCCGAGATACGCAGTATTTT; CDR3aa: CASSLSLLTRDTQYF; d_gene: NA; j_gene: TRBJ2-3; abundance: many; v_gene: TRBV27
CDR3nt: TGTGCCAGCAGCTTAAGGGCACAAGAGACCCAGTACTTC; CDR3aa: CASSLRAQETQYF; d_gene: NA; j_gene: TRBJ2-5; abundance: NA; v_gene: TRBV7-8
CDR3nt: TGTGCCAGCAGTTATGTGGGGGGACAGGGCACAGATACGCAGTATTTT; CDR3aa: CASSYVGGQGTDTQYF; d_gene: TRBD1; j_gene: TRBJ2-3; abundance: NA; v_gene: TRBV6-2/TRBV6-3
CDR3nt: TGTGCCAGCAGCCAAGTTCGGGTCTTCTCTGGAAACACCATATATTTT; CDR3aa: CASSQVRVFSGNTIYF; d_gene: NA; j_gene: TRBJ1-3; abundance: few; v_gene: TRBV3-1
CDR3nt: TGCGCCAGCAGCCACGCTAAAGGGACAGGGGGAGCGTACGAGCAGTACTTC; CDR3aa: CASSHAKGTGGAYEQYF; d_gene: TRBD1; j_gene: TRBJ2-7; abundance: many; v_gene: TRBV4-1
CDR3nt: TGTGCCAGCAGCTGGAGGACAGGAACAGATACGCAGTATTTT; CDR3aa: CASSWRTGTDTQYF; d_gene: TRBD1; j_gene: TRBJ2-3; abundance: few; v_gene: TRBV7-9
CDR3nt: TGTGCTAGTGGTTTGGCCGACTCTGTGGGAGGCCATGAGCAGTTCTTC; CDR3aa: CASGLADSVGGHEQFF; d_gene: NA; j_gene: TRBJ2-1; abundance: few; v_gene: TRBV12-5
CDR3nt: TGCAGTGCTCCCTCCGGGACTAGCGGCACAGATACGCAGTATTTT; CDR3aa: CSAPSGTSGTDTQYF; d_gene: TRBD2; j_gene: TRBJ2-3; abundance: NA; v_gene: TRBV20-1
CDR3nt: TGTGCCAGCAGCTTTTACCCTTCGGAGACCCAGTACTTC; CDR3aa: CASSFYPSETQYF; d_gene: NA; j_gene: TRBJ2-5; abundance: few; v_gene: TRBV11-2
CDR3nt: TGTGCCAGCAGCTTAGGGGGGGATGGAGATACGCAGTATTTT; CDR3aa: CASSLGGDGDTQYF; d_gene: NA; j_gene: TRBJ2-3; abundance: many; v_gene: TRBV11-3
CDR3nt: TGTGCCAGCAGCCCGAATGGAGGCGAGACCCAGTACTTC; CDR3aa: CASSPNGGETQYF; d_gene: NA; j_gene: TRBJ2-5; abundance: many; v_gene: TRBV7-9
CDR3nt: TGCGCCAGCTTGACAGGGCCCTCGAACACTGAAGCTTTCTTT; CDR3aa: CASLTGPSNTEAFF; d_gene: TRBD1; j_gene: TRBJ1-1; abundance: few; v_gene: TRBV5-1
CDR3nt: TGTGCCAGCAGCTTAGGTTGGCCCAGGAGCTCCTATAATTCACCCCTCCACTTT; CDR3aa: CASSLGWPRSSYNSPLHF; d_gene: NA; j_gene: TRBJ1-6; abundance: many; v_gene: TRBV7-9
CDR3nt: TGTGCCAGCAGTCCGGACCTAGACAGGGCCTACGAGCAGTACTTC; CDR3aa: CASSPDLDRAYEQYF; d_gene: TRBD1; j_gene: TRBJ2-7; abundance: NA; v_gene: TRBV6-6
CDR3nt: TGCGCCAGCAGCCAAGAGGACAGTCTGAGAGATACGCAGTATTTT; CDR3aa: CASSQEDSLRDTQYF; d_gene: NA; j_gene: TRBJ2-3; abundance: many; v_gene: TRBV4-1
CDR3nt: TGTGCCAGCAGTGAACTAGCGGGAGGGCAAGAGACCCAGTACTTC; CDR3aa: CASSELAGGQETQYF; d_gene: TRBD2; j_gene: TRBJ2-5; abundance: many; v_gene: TRBV6-1
CDR3nt: TGCGCCAGCAGCAACTTGGGCGGGGGGCCCTACAATGAGCAGTTCTTC; CDR3aa: CASSNLGGGPYNEQFF; d_gene: TRBD2; j_gene: TRBJ2-1; abundance: NA; v_gene: TRBV5-1
CDR3nt: TGTGCCAGCATAGGGGGTTCTGAAGCTTTCTTT; CDR3aa: CASIGGSEAFF; d_gene: NA; j_gene: TRBJ1-1; abundance: NA; v_gene: TRBV28
CDR3nt: TGTGCCAGCAGCTTAGTCCCGGGAGCCTACAATGAGCAGTTCTTC; CDR3aa: CASSLVPGAYNEQFF; d_gene: NA; j_gene: TRBJ2-1; abundance: NA; v_gene: TRBV7-8
CDR3nt: TGTGCCAGCAGCCAAGGGAGTGGGAGGGCCTCCGGGGAGTACTTC; CDR3aa: CASSQGSGRASGEYF; d_gene: TRBD2; j_gene: TRBJ2-7; abundance: many; v_gene: TRBV4-2
CDR3nt: TGTGCCAGTACCCCCGTAAGTGGGAGAAACATTCAGTACTTC; CDR3aa: CASTPVSGRNIQYF; d_gene: NA; j_gene: TRBJ2-4; abundance: many; v_gene: TRBV19
CDR3nt: TGTGCCAGCAGTCCCGGAGGGATGGGCAATCAGCCCCAGCATTTT; CDR3aa: CASSPGGMGNQPQHF; d_gene: NA; j_gene: TRBJ1-5; abundance: NA; v_gene: TRBV12-3/TRBV12-4
CDR3nt: TGTGCCAGCAGCGCAGGACTGAGCGGCTACACCTTC; CDR3aa: CASSAGLSGYTF; d_gene: NA; j_gene: TRBJ1-2; abundance: NA; v_gene: TRBV7-2
CDR3nt: TGCAGCGCCCATGGGGAAATAACGGAAAAACTGTTTTTT; CDR3aa: CSAHGEITEKLFF; d_gene: NA; j_gene: TRBJ1-4; abundance: many; v_gene: TRBV29-1
CDR3nt: TGCGCCACCACTCGGGGTGGTGGCAATCAGCCCCAGCATTTT; CDR3aa: CATTRGGGNQPQHF; d_gene: NA; j_gene: TRBJ1-5; abundance: NA; v_gene: TRBV4-1
CDR3nt: TGTGCCAGTGGGGGGGCAGAGAACACTGAAGCTTTCTTT; CDR3aa: CASGGAENTEAFF; d_gene: NA; j_gene: TRBJ1-1; abundance: few; v_gene: TRBV2
CDR3nt: TGTGCCGTACGGGGGCAGGGTAGCTATGGCTACACCTTC; CDR3aa: CAVRGQGSYGYTF; d_gene: NA; j_gene: TRBJ1-2; abundance: NA; v_gene: TRBV28
CDR3nt: TGCAGCGCTGTGGGACGGACGGCCGGGGAGCTGTTTTTT; CDR3aa: CSAVGRTAGELFF; d_gene: NA; j_gene: TRBJ2-2; abundance: many; v_gene: TRBV29-1
CDR3nt: TGCAGCGTGATAACATCGTATACGCAGTATTTT; CDR3aa: CSVITSYTQYF; d_gene: NA; j_gene: TRBJ2-3; abundance: NA; v_gene: TRBV29-1
CDR3nt: TGTGCCAGCAGCCACGTTTCCGAGGACTACAATGAGCAGTTCTTC; CDR3aa: CASSHVSEDYNEQFF; d_gene: NA; j_gene: TRBJ2-1; abundance: NA; v_gene: TRBV4-2
CDR3nt: TGTGCCAGCAGTGAATGGACCGGGGGGGCGGCAGATGAGCAGTTCTTC; CDR3aa: CASSEWTGGAADEQFF; d_gene: TRBD2; j_gene: TRBJ2-1; abundance: many; v_gene: TRBV25-1
CDR3nt: TGTGCCAGCAGTTACTCACGGATTAATGAAAAACTGTTTTTT; CDR3aa: CASSYSRINEKLFF; d_gene: NA; j_gene: TRBJ1-4; abundance: few; v_gene: TRBV6-5
CDR3nt: TGTGCCAGCAGCCAGTCCCGACAGAACTACAATGAGCAGTTCTTC; CDR3aa: CASSQSRQNYNEQFF; d_gene: NA; j_gene: TRBJ2-1; abundance: few; v_gene: TRBV11-1
CDR3nt: TGCGCCAGCAGCATGACAGGGGGGAACAATATCAACTATGGCTACACCTTC; CDR3aa: CASSMTGGNNINYGYTF; d_gene: TRBD1; j_gene: TRBJ1-2; abundance: NA; v_gene: TRBV5-1
CDR3nt: TGCGCCAGCAGCTTGAGGGCGGGAGGTGGCAATGAGCAGTTCTTC; CDR3aa: CASSLRAGGGNEQFF; d_gene: TRBD2; j_gene: TRBJ2-1; abundance: few; v_gene: TRBV5-1
CDR3nt: TGTGCCAGCAGTTTCCCGGGCCCCAATGGAAACACCATATATTTT; CDR3aa: CASSFPGPNGNTIYF; d_gene: NA; j_gene: TRBJ1-3; abundance: few; v_gene: TRBV25-1
CDR3nt: TGCGCCAGCAGCTTGGGACGTCTGGGAAGTAATTCACCCCTCCACTTT; CDR3aa: CASSLGRLGSNSPLHF; d_gene: NA; j_gene: TRBJ1-6; abundance: few; v_gene: TRBV5-1
CDR3nt: TGTGCCAGCAGTCTCGAAAGCGGGAGGTACGAGCAGTACTTC; CDR3aa: CASSLESGRYEQYF; d_gene: TRBD2; j_gene: TRBJ2-7; abundance: NA; v_gene: TRBV28
CDR3nt: TGTGCCAGCACCCCGGGACAGGGAACAGGCTACACCTTC; CDR3aa: CASTPGQGTGYTF; d_gene: TRBD1; j_gene: TRBJ1-2; abundance: NA; v_gene: TRBV3-1
CDR3nt: TGCAGCGTTGAAGGGACAGGGGGAAGTGAAAAACTGTTTTTT; CDR3aa: CSVEGTGGSEKLFF; d_gene: TRBD1; j_gene: TRBJ1-4; abundance: medium-sized; v_gene: TRBV29-1
CDR3nt: TGTGCCAGCCGAATAGGGTACAAAGAAAAACTGTTTTTT; CDR3aa: CASRIGYKEKLFF; d_gene: NA; j_gene: TRBJ1-4; abundance: NA; v_gene: TRBV28
CDR3nt: TGTGCCAGCAGCCTAGGGAGCGGGCAGTACAATGAGCAGTTCTTC; CDR3aa: CASSLGSGQYNEQFF; d_gene: NA; j_gene: TRBJ2-1; abundance: many; v_gene: TRBV7-6
CDR3nt: TGCAGTGCTAGGGGGACTAGCGGCCCCTACGAGCAGTACTTC; CDR3aa: CSARGTSGPYEQYF; d_gene: TRBD2; j_gene: TRBJ2-7; abundance: few; v_gene: TRBV20-1
CDR3nt: TGCGCCAGCAGCTTGGATACGAACACCGGGGAGCTGTTTTTT; CDR3aa: CASSLDTNTGELFF; d_gene: NA; j_gene: TRBJ2-2; abundance: NA; v_gene: TRBV5-1
CDR3nt: TGTGCCAGCAGCTTAGGCTTTAAGCTAGCGGGCAGATCCTACAATGAGCAGTTCTTC; CDR3aa: CASSLGFKLAGRSYNEQFF; d_gene: TRBD2; j_gene: TRBJ2-1; abundance: many; v_gene: TRBV11-2
CDR3nt: TGTGCCAGCTCACCACGGTCAGGGGATCTCGGGGAGCTGTTTTTT; CDR3aa: CASSPRSGDLGELFF; d_gene: NA; j_gene: TRBJ2-2; abundance: NA; v_gene: TRBV18
CDR3nt: TGTGCCAGCAGCCAAGCCCTAGCGGGAGGGACGCCCTATTTT; CDR3aa: CASSQALAGGTPYF; d_gene: TRBD2; j_gene: TRBJ2-3; abundance: few; v_gene: TRBV3-1
CDR3nt: TGTGCCAGCAGCTTAGGGGGCAGCTACGAGCAGTACTTC; CDR3aa: CASSLGGSYEQYF; d_gene: TRBD1; j_gene: TRBJ2-7; abundance: medium-sized; v_gene: TRBV28
CDR3nt: TGTGCCAGCAGCTGGGAGGCTACACCCTACGAGCAGTACTTC; CDR3aa: CASSWEATPYEQYF; d_gene: NA; j_gene: TRBJ2-7; abundance: few; v_gene: TRBV28
CDR3nt: TGTGCCTGGAGTGTACTGGACCGAGGAAATTCACCCCTCCACTTT; CDR3aa: CAWSVLDRGNSPLHF; d_gene: NA; j_gene: TRBJ1-6; abundance: NA; v_gene: TRBV30